This record looks at one TCR beta chain sequence and its context. The source of the sample is a study of blood T cell repertoires in COVID-19. On the study more broadly: T cells, B-cell-depleted T cells, or PBMCs supplied cDNA or gDNA.

As processed by the authors: Using reference gene primer amplification, nucleated cell counts were estimated. Profiled with immunoSEQ multiplex PCR; TCRdb holds only in-frame clones, not every one. D and trimming were read from the DNA, whereas the V and J calls and clone size are those reported in that table. The table lists 120,000 or so clones, over 70% of them singletons. This CDR3 has 15 amino acids. The V end was cut by 0 bases, the J end by 7 bases, with 13 bases between. The germline gives CDR1 MNHEY, CDR2 SVGAGI. The receptor's source is a woman aged 45-60 years with acute or convalescent COVID-19. The chain is built from TRBV6-5 and TRBJ1-5, with TRBD1 as a possible D gene (5 bases). Sequenced input: peripheral blood. The CDR3 region has the DNA TGTGCCAGCAGTTACTCGAGGTGGGGCGGACAGCCCCAGCATTTT. This gives the protein CASSYSRWGGQPQHF.